This T cell receptor (beta chain) was obtained from a study of early T cells in non-severe SARS-CoV-2 infection. TCRdb itself ran the 5' RACE reads through MiXCR, one entry per CDR3 protein. The sample holds tens of thousands of distinct CDR3 sequences, approximately 10% seen once. Trimming took 5 bases from V and 3 from J; bases not matched to a gene: 6. From germline, CDR1 is DFQATT and CDR2 SNEGSKA (reference sequence). The CDR3 covers 16 residues. This clonotype has a handful of counts. The genes are TRBV20-1 and TRBJ2-1, with 14 bases lining up with TRBD2. Sequencing was performed on whole blood, taken at baseline. This clonotype was obtained from an adult who was a healthcare worker with PCR-confirmed SARS-CoV-2 infection or an uninfected control (not recorded which). CDR3 coding DNA: TGCAGTGCTCCGGGACTAGCGGGGGTCTTCTACAATGAGCAGTTCTTC. Translated, it gives CSAPGLAGVFYNEQFF.